These 12 T cell receptor beta chains originate from one sample sequenced in a study of T-cell memory formation after mild COVID-19. MiXCR, run by TCRdb on the 5' RACE reads, gives a single entry per CDR3 protein. The repertoire holds 150,000 to 200,000 distinct CDR3 sequences, with roughly 20% as singletons. Source material: PBMCs or a T cell subset sorted from them (not recorded which). The origin of the receptors is a young man who had mild COVID-19 (a few samples of this study predate the infection). Cell type and time point are not known.

The J gene is TRBJ2-2, the V gene TRBV20-1, with D unclear. The CDR3 runs to 12 residues. V dropped 7 bases and J dropped 2 bases, with 8 bases sitting between them. Germline CDR1 and CDR2: DFQATT and SNEGSKA (reference sequence). This CDR3 reads CSVYRNTGELFF. The DNA for the CDR3 is TGCAGTGTCTACAGAAACACCGGGGAGCTGTTTTTT.

This clonotype appeared many times. The chain has TRBV6-2 or TRBV6-3 and TRBJ2-1; TRBD2 is a possible D gene (5 bases). V was clipped by 7 bases and J by 0 bases, with 13 bases between them. This CDR3 has 15 residues. Per germline, CDR1 MNHEY and CDR2 SVGEGT. CDR3 coding DNA: TGTGCCAGCAAAATAGGCCTAGCCTCCTACAATGAGCAGTTCTTC. Protein: CASKIGLASYNEQFF.

The chain combines TRBV20-1 with TRBJ2-3; 7 positions agree with TRBD2. The CDR3 runs to 16 residues. Germline lookup yields CDR1 DFQATT and CDR2 SNEGSKA (reference sequence). The J segment lost 3 bases and the V segment lost 3 bases, leaving 12 bases of the junction unmatched. CDR3 loop: CSASKTGGRGTDTQYF. The CDR3 nucleotides are TGCAGTGCTAGCAAAACGGGGGGACGGGGGACAGATACGCAGTATTTT.

This sequence joins TRBV2 and TRBJ2-1; D not certain. V was shortened by 4 bases and J by 11 bases, with 9 bases between the two germline ends. CDR1 and CDR2 (germline): SNHLY, FYNNEI. The CDR3 contains 11 residues. The CDR3 sequence: CASSVEYKQFF. The CDR3 DNA reads TGTGCCAGCAGTGTGGAGTACAAGCAGTTCTTC.

This clonotype was picked up a small number of times. The chain has TRBV20-1 and TRBJ1-1, with D perhaps TRBD1 (5 bases). Germline V gene data show CDR1 as DFQATT and CDR2 as SNEGSKA (reference sequence). Trimming pared 0 bases from V and 5 bases from J, leaving 13 bases between. The CDR3 sequence is 14 residues long. CDR3 nucleotides: TGCAGTGCTAGAGATCAAGGCAGGGAGACTGAAGCTTTCTTT. The encoded protein is CSARDQGRETEAFF.

The gene calls are TRBV20-1 and TRBJ1-5; no firm D call. This CDR3 contains 13 residues. The V end lost 6 bases, the J end lost 5 bases, and 14 bases lay between the germline ends. Germline CDR1 DFQATT, CDR2 SNEGSKA (reference sequence). CDR3 protein: CSAEPIEDQPQHF. CDR3 in DNA: TGCAGTGCGGAACCGATAGAGGATCAGCCCCAGCATTTT.

This clonotype was counted a few times. The chain employs TRBV12-3 or TRBV12-4 and TRBJ2-4; a possible D gene is TRBD2 (6 bases). Trimming took 2 bases from V and 9 from J, leaving 11 bases between them. The CDR3 extends over 13 amino acids. The CDR3 loop is CASSLRGNGIQYF. The CDR3 DNA is TGTGCCAGCAGTTTACGGGGGAACGGCATTCAGTACTTC.

The rearrangement joins TRBV20-1 to TRBJ1-2; possible D gene TRBD1, 5 bases. Germline V lookup: CDR1 DFQATT, CDR2 SNEGSKA (reference sequence). The CDR3 is made up of 12 amino acids. Trimming removed 3 bases at V and 8 bases at J, with 13 bases between. The DNA for the CDR3 is TGCAGTGCTAGGAAGGGGTTGGGGGGCTACACCTTC. It translates to CSARKGLGGYTF.

This clonotype was detected only a few times. The gene calls are TRBV6-2 or TRBV6-3 and TRBJ2-5; D is tentatively TRBD1 or TRBD2 (5 bases each). Trimming took 4 bases from V and 0 from J, leaving 9 bases between them. The CDR3 contains 14 residues. Looked up from germline, CDR1 is MNHEY and CDR2 is SVGEGT. The chain's CDR3 is CASSLGTYQETQYF. The CDR3 DNA is TGTGCCAGCAGTTTGGGGACGTACCAAGAGACCCAGTACTTC.

V gene TRBV2 combines with J gene TRBJ2-2; tentatively, D is TRBD2 (6 bases). The ends were cut back, 4 bases at V and 5 bases at J, with 8 bases in the middle. The germline V gene encodes CDR1 SNHLY and CDR2 FYNNEI. The CDR3 contains 13 residues. The CDR3 sequence: CASSGDFTGELFF. For the CDR3, the DNA is TGTGCCAGCAGTGGGGACTTTACCGGGGAGCTGTTTTTT.

This clonotype appeared a few times. V and J are TRBV6-2 or TRBV6-3 and TRBJ2-3; 10 positions agree with TRBD1. Trimming at V came to 5 bases and at J to 6 bases, leaving 11 bases not matched to a gene. The CDR3 covers 16 residues. Germline CDR1 reads MNHEY; CDR2 reads SVGEGT. CDR3 sequence: CASSPSRDRGRDTQYF. Written as DNA, the CDR3 is TGTGCCAGCAGTCCCTCACGGGACAGGGGCCGGGATACGCAGTATTTT.

This clonotype appeared a few times. The chain has TRBV20-1 and TRBJ2-1, with 7 bases lining up with TRBD2. Germline CDR1 DFQATT, CDR2 SNEGSKA (reference sequence). The CDR3 is 15 residues long. Losses at the gene ends were 5 bases for V and 5 bases for J; bases not matched to a gene: 12. CDR3 sequence (DNA): TGCAGTGCTCCTGACTTCGGGGGGAGAAACAATGAGCAGTTCTTC. Its protein is CSAPDFGGRNNEQFF.